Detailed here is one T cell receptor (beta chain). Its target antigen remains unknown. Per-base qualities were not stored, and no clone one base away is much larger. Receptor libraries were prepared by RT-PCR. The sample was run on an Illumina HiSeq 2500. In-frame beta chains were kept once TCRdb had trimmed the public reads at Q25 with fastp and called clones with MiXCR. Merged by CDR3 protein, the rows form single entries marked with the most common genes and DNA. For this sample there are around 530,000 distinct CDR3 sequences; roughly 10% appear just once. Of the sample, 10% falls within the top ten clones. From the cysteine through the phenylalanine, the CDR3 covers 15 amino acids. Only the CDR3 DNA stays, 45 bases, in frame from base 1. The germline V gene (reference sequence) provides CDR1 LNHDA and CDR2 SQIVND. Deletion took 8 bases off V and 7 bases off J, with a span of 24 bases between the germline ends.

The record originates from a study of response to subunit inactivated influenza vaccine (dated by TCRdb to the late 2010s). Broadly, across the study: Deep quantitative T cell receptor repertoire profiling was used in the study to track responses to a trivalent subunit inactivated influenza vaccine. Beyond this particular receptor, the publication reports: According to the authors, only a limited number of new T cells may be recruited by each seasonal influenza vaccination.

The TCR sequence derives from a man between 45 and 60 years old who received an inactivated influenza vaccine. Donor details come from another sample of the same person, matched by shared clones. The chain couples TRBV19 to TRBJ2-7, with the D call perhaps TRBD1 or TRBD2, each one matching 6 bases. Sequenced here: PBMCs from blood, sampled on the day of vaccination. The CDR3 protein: CASGRGGPPVGEQYF. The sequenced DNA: TGTGCCAGTGGAAGAGGGGGGCCCCCGGTTGGGGAGCAGTACTTC.